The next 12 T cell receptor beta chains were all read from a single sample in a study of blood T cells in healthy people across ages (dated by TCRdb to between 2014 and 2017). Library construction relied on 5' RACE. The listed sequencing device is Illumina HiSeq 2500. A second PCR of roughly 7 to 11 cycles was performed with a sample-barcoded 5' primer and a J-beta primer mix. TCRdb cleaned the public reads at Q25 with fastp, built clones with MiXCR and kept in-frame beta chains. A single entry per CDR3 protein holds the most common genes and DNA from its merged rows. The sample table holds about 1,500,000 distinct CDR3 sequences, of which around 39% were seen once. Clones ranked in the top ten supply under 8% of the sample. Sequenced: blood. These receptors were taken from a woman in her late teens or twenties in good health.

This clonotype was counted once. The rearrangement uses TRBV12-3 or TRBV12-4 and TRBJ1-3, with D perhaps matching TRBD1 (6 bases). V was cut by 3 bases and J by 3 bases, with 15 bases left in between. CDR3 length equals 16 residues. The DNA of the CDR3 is TGTGCCAGCAGTTTCCCTCGGGGGGCAAGTGGAAACACCATATATTTT. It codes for CASSFPRGASGNTIYF.

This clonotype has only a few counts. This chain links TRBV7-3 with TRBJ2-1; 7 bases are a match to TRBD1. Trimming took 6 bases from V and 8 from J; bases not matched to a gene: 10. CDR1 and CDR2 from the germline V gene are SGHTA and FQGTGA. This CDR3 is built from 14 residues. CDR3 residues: CASSAEQGDDEQFF. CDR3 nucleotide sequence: TGTGCCAGCAGTGCCGAGCAGGGGGACGATGAGCAGTTCTTC. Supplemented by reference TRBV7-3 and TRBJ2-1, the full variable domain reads GAGVSQTPSNKVTEKGKYVELRCDPISGHTALYWYRQSLGQGPEFLIYFQGTGAADDSGLPNDRFFAVRPEGSVSTLKIQRTERGDSAVYLCASSAEQGDDEQFFGPGTRLTVL.

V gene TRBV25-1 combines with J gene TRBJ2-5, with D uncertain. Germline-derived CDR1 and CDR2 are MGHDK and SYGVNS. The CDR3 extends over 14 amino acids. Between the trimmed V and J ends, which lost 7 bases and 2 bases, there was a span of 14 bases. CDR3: CASTRTGSQETQYF. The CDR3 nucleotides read TGTGCCAGCACCCGAACGGGTTCTCAAGAGACCCAGTACTTC.

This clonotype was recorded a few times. CDR3: CASSFRQGRGATNEKLFF. In nucleotides, the CDR3 is TGTGCCAGCAGTTTCCGTCAGGGCCGGGGCGCAACTAATGAAAAACTGTTTTTT. The V call is TRBV27, the J call TRBJ1-4, with D possibly matching TRBD1 (5 bases). Germline values: CDR1 MNHEY, CDR2 SMNVEV (reference sequence). V was shortened by 3 bases and J by 0 bases, with 17 bases between the two germline ends. CDR3 size: 18 residues. The whole variable domain, filled in from reference TRBV27 and TRBJ1-4, reads EAQVTQNPRYLITVTGKKLTVTCSQNMNHEYMSWYRQDPGLGLRQIYYSMNVEVTDKGDVPEGYKVSRKEKRNFPLILESPSPNQTSLYFCASSFRQGRGATNEKLFFGSGTQLSVL.

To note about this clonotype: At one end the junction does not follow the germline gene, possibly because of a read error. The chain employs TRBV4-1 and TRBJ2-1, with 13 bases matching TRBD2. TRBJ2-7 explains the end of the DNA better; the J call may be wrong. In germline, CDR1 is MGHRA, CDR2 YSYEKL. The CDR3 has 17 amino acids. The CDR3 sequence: CASSKEAGTSGANEQYF. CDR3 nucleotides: TGCGCCAGCAGCAAAGAGGCGGGGACTAGCGGGGCCAATGAGCAGTACTTC.

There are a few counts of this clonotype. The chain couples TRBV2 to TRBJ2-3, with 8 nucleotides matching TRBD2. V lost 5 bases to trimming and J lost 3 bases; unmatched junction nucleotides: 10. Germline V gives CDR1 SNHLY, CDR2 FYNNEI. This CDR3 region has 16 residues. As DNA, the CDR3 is TGTGCCAGCAGTCCCACCGGGGGGGGCTATACAGATACGCAGTATTTT. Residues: CASSPTGGGYTDTQYF.

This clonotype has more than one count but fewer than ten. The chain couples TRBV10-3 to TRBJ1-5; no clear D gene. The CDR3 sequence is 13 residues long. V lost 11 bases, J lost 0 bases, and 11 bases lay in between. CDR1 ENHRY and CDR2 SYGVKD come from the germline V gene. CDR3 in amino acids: CASGPYSNQPQHF. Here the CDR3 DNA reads TGTGCCTCAGGACCCTATAGCAATCAGCCCCAGCATTTT.

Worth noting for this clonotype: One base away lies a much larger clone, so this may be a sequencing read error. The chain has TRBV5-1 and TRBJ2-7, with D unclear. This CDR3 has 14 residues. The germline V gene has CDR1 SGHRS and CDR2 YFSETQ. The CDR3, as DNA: TGCGCCAGCATGAGCAGTTCGAGCTCCTACAAGCAGTACTTC. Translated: CASMSSSSSYKQYF. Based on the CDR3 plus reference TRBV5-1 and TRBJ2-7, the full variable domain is KAGVTQTPRYLIKTRGQQVTLSCSPISGHRSVSWYQQTPGQGLQFLFEYFSETQRNKGNFPGRFSGRQFSNSRSEMNVSTLELGDSALYLCASMSSSSSYKQYFGPGTRLTVT.

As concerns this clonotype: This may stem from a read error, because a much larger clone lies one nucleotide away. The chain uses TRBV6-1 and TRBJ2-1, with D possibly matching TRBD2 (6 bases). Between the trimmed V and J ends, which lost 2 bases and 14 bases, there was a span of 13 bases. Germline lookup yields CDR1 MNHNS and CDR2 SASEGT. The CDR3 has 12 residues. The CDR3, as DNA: TGTGCCAGCAGTGAACTATCGGGAGTAGAGTTCTTC. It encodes CASSELSGVEFF.

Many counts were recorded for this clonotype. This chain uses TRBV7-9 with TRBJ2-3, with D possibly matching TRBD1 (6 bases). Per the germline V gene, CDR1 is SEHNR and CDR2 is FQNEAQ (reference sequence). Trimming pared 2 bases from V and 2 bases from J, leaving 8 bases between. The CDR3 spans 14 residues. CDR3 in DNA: TGTGCCAGCAGCTTAACAGGGATCACAGATACGCAGTATTTT. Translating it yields CASSLTGITDTQYF. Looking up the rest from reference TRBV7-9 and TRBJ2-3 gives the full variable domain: DTGVSQNPRHKITKRGQNVTFRCDPISEHNRLYWYRQTLGQGPEFLTYFQNEAQLEKSRLLSDRFSAERPKGSFSTLEIQRTEQGDSAMYLCASSLTGITDTQYFGPGTRLTVL.

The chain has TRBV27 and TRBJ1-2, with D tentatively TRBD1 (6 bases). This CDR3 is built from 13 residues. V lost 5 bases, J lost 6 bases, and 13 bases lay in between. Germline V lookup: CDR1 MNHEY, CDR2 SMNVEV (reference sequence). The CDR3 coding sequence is TGTGCCAGCAGTGGGGGCTACGGGGATGGCTACACCTTC. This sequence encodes CASSGGYGDGYTF.

CDR3 in amino acids: CASSPPSDPYNEQFF. The CDR3 region has the DNA TGTGCCAGCAGCCCGCCTAGCGACCCCTACAATGAGCAGTTCTTC. V usage is TRBV7-6 and J usage is TRBJ2-1, with TRBD2 as a possible D gene (6 bases). V was cut by 5 bases and J by 2 bases, with 13 bases left in between. In germline, CDR1 is SGHVS, CDR2 FNYEAQ. The CDR3 totals 15 residues.